This T cell receptor (beta chain) came from a study of blood T cells in healthy people across ages. General study findings and limits: A conclusive naive versus antigen-experienced comparison was prevented by the unsorted PBMCs. Investigators treated diversity estimates from one million T cells as underestimates.

Germline V CDR1 and CDR2: ENHRY, SYGVKD. The CDR3 runs to 15 residues. V was cut by 7 bases and J by 6 bases, with 19 bases left in between. For the second PCR, which ran for roughly 7 to 11 cycles, a sample-barcoded 5' primer and a J-beta primer mix were used. In TCRdb, the 5' RACE reads were re-called with MiXCR into one record per CDR3 protein. The sample holds approximately 900,000 distinct CDR3 sequences, 48% seen once. In the case of this clonotype: The antigen is unknown.

This chain uses TRBV10-3 with TRBJ2-1; a possible D gene is TRBD1 (6 bases). The sequence was collected from a man aged 30 to 39 in good health. Material: blood. In DNA, the CDR3 is TGTGCCATCACCTTGGGTGGGGGCTCAGTCAATGAGCAGTTCTTC. This encodes CAITLGGGSVNEQFF.